Following are 27 T cell receptor beta chains from one sample sequenced in a study of graft-versus-host responses after intestinal transplantation. The antigens of these receptors remain unknown. Profiled with immunoSEQ multiplex PCR; TCRdb holds only in-frame clones, not every one. The sample lists 99,000 or so clones; 87% were seen once. Sequencing used unstimulated CD4+ T cells sorted from spleen or lymph node cells, obtained before intestinal transplant. The origin of the receptors is a human donor who received an intestinal transplant.

The chain has TRBV28 and TRBJ2-5; 8 nucleotides match TRBD1. The J call may not be correct, given that the DNA end is closer to TRBJ2-7. The length of the CDR3 is 18 residues. CDR1 is MDHEN, CDR2 SYDVKM, per germline. The CDR3 protein is CASSLGGTGPRWDYEQYF. Here the CDR3 DNA reads TGTGCCAGCAGTTTAGGGGGGACAGGCCCCCGGTGGGACTACGAGCAGTACTTC.

The chain recombines TRBV7-9 with TRBJ2-5, with 9 bases matching TRBD2. The germline V gene encodes CDR1 SEHNR and CDR2 FQNEAQ (reference sequence). With V trimmed by 4 bases and J by 2 bases, 11 bases remained unmatched. This CDR3 is built from 17 residues. CDR3 DNA sequence: TGTGCCAGCAGCTCAGACCAAAGACTAGCGGAGCAAGAGACCCAGTACTTC. Amino acids: CASSSDQRLAEQETQYF.

The rearrangement uses TRBV19 and TRBJ2-7; D is perhaps TRBD1 (6 bases). The CDR3 length is 15 residues. Trimming took off 2 bases at V and 2 bases at J, with 13 bases between the two ends. Germline CDR1 reads LNHDA; CDR2 reads SQIVND (reference sequence). CDR3 loop: CASSIRVGAPYEQYF. In DNA, the CDR3 is TGTGCCAGTAGTATACGAGTGGGGGCCCCCTACGAGCAGTACTTC.

Only one count was recorded for this clone. The chain recombines TRBV6-5 with TRBJ1-2; D perhaps matches TRBD1 (5 bases). The CDR3 runs 14 residues. Germline assignment: CDR1 MNHEY and CDR2 SVGAGI. Trimming cost V 2 bases and J 4 bases, with 11 bases left between them. CDR3 sequence (DNA): TGTGCCAGCAGTTACCGGCAGGGAGGCTATGGCTACACCTTC. This encodes CASSYRQGGYGYTF.

The V gene is TRBV14, the J gene TRBJ1-6; 9 nucleotides agree with TRBD1. Losses at the gene ends were 4 bases for V and 10 bases for J; bases not matched to a gene: 11. CDR3 length: 16 residues. The germline V gene encodes CDR1 SGHDN and CDR2 FVKESK. The CDR3 here is CASSLTGTGFISPLHF. CDR3 nucleotides: TGTGCCAGCAGCCTTACCGGGACAGGGTTTATCTCACCCCTCCACTTT.

In its sample, this clone was seen once. The gene calls are TRBV6-1 and TRBJ2-7, with 10 bases aligning to TRBD2. The germline V gene has CDR1 MNHNS and CDR2 SASEGT. The V and J ends lost 2 bases and 2 bases, in that order; junction bases with no gene match: 6. This CDR3 contains 16 residues. The CDR3 protein is CASSERRTSGAYEQYF. DNA for the CDR3: TGTGCCAGCAGTGAACGCCGGACTAGCGGAGCCTACGAGCAGTACTTC.

V usage is TRBV10-3 and J usage is TRBJ2-1; D call uncertain. Trimming shortened V by 6 bases and J by 4 bases, and 7 bases separated the two germline ends. Germline V gene lookup returns CDR1 ENHRY and CDR2 SYGVKD. The CDR3 runs 12 residues. The CDR3 is CAISPTYNEQFF. DNA for the CDR3: TGTGCCATCAGCCCTACTTACAATGAGCAGTTCTTC.

The V call is TRBV4-1, the J call TRBJ2-3, with 8 bases identical to TRBD2. The CDR3 covers 16 residues. Looked up from germline, CDR1 is MGHRA and CDR2 is YSYEKL. The J segment lost 4 bases and the V segment lost 4 bases, leaving 10 bases of the junction unmatched. This CDR3 is CASSPGSGSRADTQYF. The CDR3 nucleotides are TGCGCCAGCAGCCCTGGGAGCGGGAGTCGCGCAGATACGCAGTATTTT.

This clone appeared a few times. The J gene is TRBJ1-5, the V gene TRBV6-6; the D gene is possibly TRBD1 (6 bases). Per the germline V gene, CDR1 is MNHNY and CDR2 is SVGAGI (reference sequence). The CDR3 sequence is 14 residues long. V was trimmed by 6 bases and J by 6 bases, leaving 15 bases between them. CDR3 amino acids: CASRSVRGTQPQHF. The CDR3 DNA reads as TGTGCCAGCAGATCGGTTAGGGGGACTCAGCCCCAGCATTTT.

The rearrangement uses TRBV5-6 and TRBJ2-7, with D possibly being TRBD1 or TRBD2 (6 bases each). V was shortened by 3 bases and J by 0 bases, with 13 bases between the two germline ends. The CDR3 totals 15 residues. CDR1 is SGHDT, CDR2 YYEEEE, per germline. The CDR3 DNA reads as TGTGCCAGCAGCTGGAGGGGGATAAGCTCCTACGAGCAGTACTTC. It encodes CASSWRGISSYEQYF.

The sample holds a few counts of this clone. The rearrangement links TRBV28 to TRBJ2-6; D gene uncertain. With 9 bases removed from V and 4 bases from J, the gap between germline ends came to 13 bases. Germline CDR1 is MDHEN and CDR2 is SYDVKM. The CDR3 runs to 14 residues. This CDR3 reads CASTVAHGANVLTF. The CDR3 nucleotides read TGTGCCAGTACAGTGGCCCACGGGGCCAACGTCCTGACTTTC.

The V and J genes are TRBV10-2 and TRBJ2-1; 8 bases align to TRBD2. This CDR3 region has 15 residues. CDR1 is WSHSY, CDR2 SAAADI, per germline. Trimming cost V 8 bases and J 4 bases; bases outside gene matches: 10. The DNA of the CDR3 is TGCGCCAGCGGACTTAGCGGGGTCCGATACAATGAGCAGTTCTTC. This gives the protein CASGLSGVRYNEQFF.

This sequence joins TRBV18 and TRBJ2-7; 9 bases match TRBD1. The CDR3 runs 15 residues. In germline, CDR1 is KGHSH, CDR2 LQKENI. With 1 base clipped from V and 5 bases from J, the junction kept 6 bases outside the gene matches. The CDR3 DNA reads TGTGCCAGCTCACCACTTGGACAGGGGTCCGACGAGCAGTACTTC. It yields the protein CASSPLGQGSDEQYF.

The genes are TRBV7-9 and TRBJ1-6; D is ambiguous. Deletions cut 6 bases from V and 10 bases from J, with 10 bases between. This CDR3 comprises 12 residues. Per the germline V gene, CDR1 is SEHNR and CDR2 is FQNEAQ (reference sequence). This CDR3 is CASSYDTSPLHF. The CDR3 DNA reads TGTGCCAGCAGTTATGACACGTCACCCCTCCACTTT.

The V and J genes are TRBV7-2 and TRBJ1-1; D remains ambiguous. Looked up from germline, CDR1 is SGHTA and CDR2 is FQGNSA. The germline V and J ends were trimmed by 4 bases and 2 bases, with 8 bases remaining between them. This CDR3 has 13 amino acids. CDR3 loop: CASSSLRNTEAFF. As DNA, the CDR3 is TGTGCCAGCAGCTCTTTGAGAAACACTGAAGCTTTCTTT.

This sequence joins TRBV4-1 and TRBJ1-5; the match to TRBD1 covers 8 bases. The CDR3 is 19 residues long. J was trimmed by 0 bases and V by 1 base; bases with no gene match: 11. Germline CDR1 reads MGHRA; CDR2 reads YSYEKL. The CDR3, as DNA: TGCGCCAGCAGCCAAGCCTTATTACTCGGGACAGGTAGCAATCAGCCCCAGCATTTT. Translated, it gives CASSQALLLGTGSNQPQHF.

V usage is TRBV19 and J usage is TRBJ2-5; D is perhaps TRBD2 (7 bases). Germline V gene lookup returns CDR1 LNHDA and CDR2 SQIVND (reference sequence). With 6 bases removed from V and 5 bases from J, the gap between germline ends came to 16 bases. This CDR3 has 14 residues. The CDR3 here is CASSFGGLEETQYF. CDR3 nucleotides: TGTGCCAGTAGCTTCGGGGGGCTGGAGGAGACCCAGTACTTC. The full variable domain, with the rest looked up from reference TRBV19 and TRBJ2-5, is DGGITQSPKYLFRKEGQNVTLSCEQNLNHDAMYWYRQDPGQGLRLIYYSQIVNDFQKGDIAEGYSVSREKKESFPLTVTSAQKNPTAFYLCASSFGGLEETQYFGPGTRLLVL.

This CDR3 is CASSRTGKNTEAFF. The CDR3, as DNA: TGTGCCAGCTCTAGGACAGGGAAGAACACTGAAGCTTTCTTT. The rearrangement links TRBV6-5 to TRBJ1-1, with TRBD1 matching over 8 bases. The germline CDR1 and CDR2 sequences are MNHEY and SVGAGI. The length of the CDR3 is 14 residues. V lost 8 bases, J lost 1 base, and 6 bases stayed unmatched.

This clone was detected only a few times. V and J are TRBV6-6 and TRBJ1-5, with TRBD1 identical over 10 bases. CDR1 is MNHNY, CDR2 SVGAGI, per germline (reference sequence). The CDR3 is made up of 16 amino acids. J lost 2 bases, V lost 1 base, and 2 bases had no gene match. CDR3 sequence: CASSYFGQGGNQPQHF. The DNA for the CDR3 is TGTGCCAGCAGTTACTTCGGACAGGGGGGCAATCAGCCCCAGCATTTT.

The chain joins TRBV2 to TRBJ1-2; a weak D match, TRBD1 (5 bases). Looked up from germline, CDR1 is SNHLY and CDR2 is FYNNEI. V was trimmed by 0 bases and J by 0 bases, leaving 11 bases between them. The CDR3 covers 16 residues. In DNA, the CDR3 is TGTGCCAGCAGTGAAGCGGGGGGTACGGCTAACTATGGCTACACCTTC. Translated: CASSEAGGTANYGYTF.

This rearrangement joins TRBV19 to TRBJ1-5; D gene uncertain. Trimming cost V 7 bases and J 1 base, with 8 bases left between them. Germline-derived CDR1 and CDR2 are LNHDA and SQIVND (reference sequence). The CDR3 loop spans 13 amino acids. The chain's CDR3 is CASIQGSNQPQHF. The CDR3 DNA reads as TGTGCCAGTATTCAAGGGAGCAATCAGCCCCAGCATTTT.

The V gene is TRBV6-1, the J gene TRBJ2-7; unclear D gene. V was shortened by 6 bases and J by 0 bases, with 12 bases between the two germline ends. This CDR3 comprises 14 residues. Germline CDR1 and CDR2: MNHNS and SASEGT. The CDR3 coding sequence is TGTGCCAGCAGGGGTCCCTCAAGCTCCTACGAGCAGTACTTC. It codes for CASRGPSSSYEQYF.

The DNA of the CDR3 is TGCGCCAGCAGTGACAAACAGGGTTTAAGGATCTACGAGCAGTACTTC. Its protein is CASSDKQGLRIYEQYF. This chain uses TRBV10-1 with TRBJ2-7; D may be TRBD1 (6 bases). The ends were cut back, 3 bases at V and 3 bases at J, with 18 bases in the middle. Germline V CDR1 and CDR2: WNHNN, SYGVQD (reference sequence). The CDR3 sequence is 16 residues long.

This rearrangement joins TRBV7-9 to TRBJ2-7; 8 nucleotides align to TRBD1. The CDR3 contains 14 residues. CDR1 is SEHNR and CDR2 is FQNEAQ in the germline V gene (reference sequence). V dropped 4 bases and J dropped 1; count of bases not matched to a gene: 3. CDR3 nucleotide sequence: TGTGCCAGCAGCTCTCAGGGGGCGTCCTACGAGCAGTACTTC. Encoded protein: CASSSQGASYEQYF.

This clone was seen once. V and J are TRBV11-3 and TRBJ2-7; D ambiguous. Germline V gene data show CDR1 as SGHNT and CDR2 as YENEEA. The CDR3 covers 13 residues. Trimming stripped 5 bases from V and 6 bases from J, with 14 bases between. In DNA, the CDR3 is TGTGCCAGCAGCCCAGGACCCACGGGCGAGCAGTACTTC. This translates into CASSPGPTGEQYF.

This clone was detected only once. The V and J genes are TRBV10-2 and TRBJ1-1, with D maybe TRBD1 (5 bases). The CDR3 covers 13 residues. V lost 6 bases, J lost 0 bases, and 8 bases lay in between. The germline V gene encodes CDR1 WSHSY and CDR2 SAAADI. The CDR3 spells CASSLQVNTEAFF. CDR3 coding DNA: TGCGCCAGCAGCCTACAGGTGAACACTGAAGCTTTCTTT.

For the CDR3, the DNA is TGCGCCAGCAGCTTGGCCGGCAGGGACTGGGAGGACACTGAAGCTTTCTTT. Encoded protein: CASSLAGRDWEDTEAFF. The genes are TRBV5-1 and TRBJ1-1, with a tentative D call TRBD1 (5 bases). The germline V gene has CDR1 SGHRS and CDR2 YFSETQ. This CDR3 spans 17 amino acids. V was pared by 0 bases and J by 3 bases, with 18 bases between. The full variable domain, its missing parts supplied by reference TRBV5-1 and TRBJ1-1, is KAGVTQTPRYLIKTRGQQVTLSCSPISGHRSVSWYQQTPGQGLQFLFEYFSETQRNKGNFPGRFSGRQFSNSRSEMNVSTLELGDSALYLCASSLAGRDWEDTEAFFGQGTRLTVV.